This T cell receptor beta chain was identified in a study of blood T cell repertoires in COVID-19. The assay was immunoSEQ multiplex PCR, and TCRdb's table has in-frame clones only and misses some. The sample shows under 150,000 clones, about four fifths of them seen only once. The germline CDR1 and CDR2 sequences are MDHEN and SYDVKM. V was cut by 5 bases and J by 6 bases, with 12 bases left in between. The CDR3 spans 13 residues. This clonotype was obtained from a man at least 80 years old with acute or convalescent COVID-19. The material sequenced was peripheral blood. The chain couples TRBV28 to TRBJ2-3, with a possible D match to TRBD1 (5 bases). CDR3 residues: CASSPGSADTQYF. In DNA form, the CDR3 reads TGTGCCAGCAGTCCAGGGTCTGCGGATACGCAGTATTTT.